This entry features one TCR beta chain sequence. Its target is unknown. Other DNA sequences within the sample encode an identical CDR3. TCRdb's copy holds only in-frame clones and misses some; the assay was immunoSEQ multiplex PCR. The profile shows approximately 1.5 million clones, 98% to 99% of them singletons. This entry comes from a study of shared clonotypes between healthy human individuals. Background on the study: CD4 naive cells filled three plates per donor, CD4 memory three, CD8 naive two and CD8 memory one. The study, taken as a whole, reports: Naive subsets tended to show greater estimated richness than memory subsets. Shared clonotypes across all four donors exceeded non-shared ones in generation probability.

Every one of the donors was a Caucasian adult that lived in Nashville, Tennessee. The V segment lost 0 bases and the J segment 4 bases; nucleotides outside the gene matches: 8. Germline V gene lookup returns CDR1 KGHSH and CDR2 LQKENI. CDR3 length: 16 residues. The rearrangement links TRBV18 to TRBJ2-7, with 8 positions matching TRBD2. Specimen: naive CD4+ T cells sorted from blood. Sample subset: CD45RA+ positively selected. The source of this sequence is a man younger than 45 in good health. CDR3 coding DNA: TGTGCCAGCTCACCACCTGGCTTAGCGGGGACATACGAGCAGTACTTC. Translating it yields CASSPPGLAGTYEQYF.